Below are 20 T cell receptor beta chains sequenced from a single sample in a study of T-cell reconstitution after alpha-beta-depleted transplantation in children. Unique molecular identifiers were used in preparing the TCRbeta library. TCRdb re-analysed the PCR reads in MiXCR, keeping a single row per CDR3 protein. The data contain roughly 76,000 distinct CDR3 sequences, roughly a tenth of them seen just once; the ten biggest clones take up roughly 13%. Source: PBMCs, taken before TCRalphabeta/CD19-depleted stem cell transplant. All receptors come from a boy younger than 18 with acute myeloid leukemia, due to receive a stem cell transplant.

This clonotype was detected ten times or more. The chain joins TRBV6-5 to TRBJ2-3; D assignment may be TRBD1 or TRBD2 (5 bases each). This CDR3 has 16 amino acids. Between the trimmed V and J ends, which lost 6 bases and 3 bases, there was a span of 19 bases. CDR1 and CDR2 (germline): MNHEY, SVGAGI. CDR3 DNA sequence: TGTGCCAGCAGCCACCTCAGTTGGGGGTCGACAGATACGCAGTATTTT. Protein sequence: CASSHLSWGSTDTQYF.

This rearrangement joins TRBV27 to TRBJ1-6; possible D gene TRBD1, 6 bases. The CDR3 consists of 15 residues. Trimming cost V 5 bases and J 7 bases, with 15 bases left between them. The germline gives CDR1 MNHEY, CDR2 SMNVEV (reference sequence). The CDR3 bases are TGTGCCAGCAGTGAGCAGGGGACTAGGAATTCACCCCTCCACTTT. Translated: CASSEQGTRNSPLHF.

This rearrangement joins TRBV7-2 to TRBJ2-6; D is ambiguous. The germline V gene has CDR1 SGHTA and CDR2 FQGNSA. This CDR3 is built from 16 residues. Trimming removed 1 base from V and 5 bases from J, with 12 bases in between. The chain's CDR3 is CASSLDAVGRANVLTF. The CDR3 bases are TGTGCCAGCAGCTTAGACGCCGTAGGAAGGGCCAACGTCCTGACTTTC.

This clonotype was detected many times. J is TRBJ2-7 and V is TRBV12-3 or TRBV12-4, with TRBD2 matching over 7 bases. The CDR3 contains 14 residues. V lost 1 base and J lost 2; bases outside the gene matches: 2. The CDR3: CASSLGGRAYEQYF. Here the CDR3 DNA reads TGTGCCAGCAGTTTAGGAGGGAGGGCCTACGAGCAGTACTTC.

This clonotype was picked up many times. V is TRBV7-9 and J is TRBJ2-1; 11 nucleotides agree with TRBD2. Germline-derived CDR1 and CDR2 are SEHNR and FQNEAQ (reference sequence). With V trimmed by 5 bases and J by 4 bases, 7 bases remained unmatched. The CDR3 is 16 amino acids. The CDR3: CASSQPSGGLYNEQFF. The CDR3 coding sequence is TGTGCCAGCAGCCAACCTAGCGGGGGGCTTTACAATGAGCAGTTCTTC.

The chain recombines TRBV4-2 with TRBJ2-7; D gene uncertain. Trimming left V 4 bases short and J 7 bases short, with 14 bases between. The CDR3 runs to 13 residues. CDR1 and CDR2 from the germline V gene are LGHNA and YNFKEQ. The CDR3 nucleotides are TGTGCCAGCAGCCCTGGGCCCCTAGGAGAGCAGTACGTC. This codes for CASSPGPLGEQYV.

This clonotype was counted ten times or more. DNA of the CDR3: TGTGCCAGCAGTACCCCTGGACTAGCGGGCCGACCCTACGAGCAGTACTTC. It is translated as CASSTPGLAGRPYEQYF. The V gene is TRBV27, the J gene TRBJ2-7, with 11 bases lining up with TRBD2. Germline-derived CDR1 and CDR2 are MNHEY and SMNVEV (reference sequence). V trimming: 5 bases; J trimming: 2 bases; junction bases outside the gene matches: 11. This CDR3 has 17 amino acids.

In this sample, this clonotype turned up many times. The V gene is TRBV28, the J gene TRBJ2-7; 9 nucleotides match TRBD2. Germline V gene lookup returns CDR1 MDHEN and CDR2 SYDVKM. After removal of 6 bases from V and 7 bases from J, the junction contained 10 bases not matched to a gene. This CDR3 is built from 14 residues. CDR3 sequence (DNA): TGTGCCAGCAGGATAGCGGGAGTGGGAGGAGAGCAGTACTTC. Translating it yields CASRIAGVGGEQYF.

This clonotype was detected many times. The chain recombines TRBV28 with TRBJ2-2; the D is unclear. Trimming took 6 bases from V and 3 from J, leaving 8 bases between them. The CDR3 loop spans 13 amino acids. The V gene's germline CDR1 is MDHEN and CDR2 SYDVKM. Here the CDR3 reads CASRRWDTGELFF. CDR3 in DNA: TGTGCCAGCAGGCGGTGGGACACCGGGGAGCTGTTTTTT.

V gene TRBV2 combines with J gene TRBJ1-5, with D unclear. The length of the CDR3 is 14 residues. Germline CDR1 is SNHLY and CDR2 is FYNNEI. V dropped 7 bases and J dropped 2 bases, with 12 bases sitting between them. The CDR3 coding sequence is TGTGCCAGCACCAAAGAGGACGGCAATCAGCCCCAGCATTTT. Protein sequence: CASTKEDGNQPQHF.

This clonotype has a count of ten or more. This sequence joins TRBV7-2 and TRBJ1-4, with D unclear. In germline, CDR1 is SGHTA, CDR2 FQGNSA. The V gene lost 1 base and the J gene lost 5 bases, with 11 bases spanning the gap. The CDR3 consists of 15 residues. The DNA for the CDR3 is TGTGCCAGCAGCTTAGATGGCGGCCGGAATGAAAAACTGTTTTTT. Its translation: CASSLDGGRNEKLFF.

The table lists this clonotype with many counts. J is TRBJ2-2 and V is TRBV12-3 or TRBV12-4; 7 bases are a match to TRBD2. CDR3 length: 18 residues. The trim removed 5 bases at V and 6 bases at J, leaving 18 bases unmatched. The CDR3 sequence is CASSHPGDSAGPPGELFF. The DNA of the CDR3 is TGTGCCAGCAGTCACCCCGGAGACTCAGCGGGACCCCCCGGGGAGCTGTTTTTT.

This clonotype was counted many times. The V gene is TRBV11-2, the J gene TRBJ2-2, with D tentatively TRBD1 (5 bases). The CDR3 consists of 13 residues. The germline V gene encodes CDR1 SGHAT and CDR2 FQNNGV. Trimming took off 5 bases at V and 5 bases at J, with 9 bases between the two ends. The CDR3 loop reads CASSPGWTGELFF. Here the CDR3 DNA reads TGTGCCAGCAGCCCAGGGTGGACCGGGGAGCTGTTTTTT.

This clonotype was seen many times. V and J are TRBV5-6 and TRBJ1-2; D is unclear. The CDR3 loop spans 17 amino acids. In germline, CDR1 is SGHDT, CDR2 YYEEEE. The V gene lost 4 bases and the J gene lost 8 bases, with 27 bases spanning the gap. CDR3 sequence: CASSTLARGQDRGGYTF. CDR3 sequence (DNA): TGTGCCAGCAGCACCCTGGCCAGAGGGCAGGATCGTGGCGGCTACACCTTC. Combining the CDR3 with reference TRBV5-6 and TRBJ1-2 gives the whole variable domain DAGVTQSPTHLIKTRGQQVTLRCSPKSGHDTVSWYQQALGQGPQFIFQYYEEEERQRGNFPDRFSGHQFPNYSSELNVNALLLGDSALYLCASSTLARGQDRGGYTFGSGTRLTVV.

This clonotype was counted ten times or more. This chain links TRBV7-2 with TRBJ2-7, with 14 bases matching TRBD2. This CDR3 contains 15 residues. Germline loops: CDR1 SGHTA, CDR2 FQGNSA. Trimming removed 2 bases from V and 11 bases from J; junction bases left unmatched: 8. CDR3 in amino acids: CASSLLGLAGVVEYF. CDR3 bases: TGTGCCAGCAGCTTATTGGGACTAGCGGGAGTAGTTGAGTACTTC.

CDR3: CASSPPGPGITTGELFF. CDR3 coding DNA: TGTGCCAGCAGCCCCCCCGGTCCGGGGATTACCACCGGGGAGCTGTTTTTT. The chain has TRBV3-1 and TRBJ2-2, with a weak D call TRBD2 (5 bases). The CDR3 has 17 residues. Trimming took off 4 bases at V and 4 bases at J, with 19 bases between the two ends. From germline, CDR1 is LGHDT and CDR2 YNNKEL (reference sequence).

This clonotype was detected many times. The V and J genes are TRBV11-1 and TRBJ2-7; D not resolved. The CDR3 runs to 12 residues. Germline values: CDR1 SGHAT, CDR2 FQDESV (reference sequence). Deletions cut 1 base from V and 8 bases from J, with 9 bases between. As DNA, the CDR3 is TGTGCCAGCAGCTTAGAAGTTGGACAGCAGTACTTC. It is translated as CASSLEVGQQYF.

The chain links TRBV2 to TRBJ2-2; 7 positions agree with TRBD2. Germline CDR1 is SNHLY and CDR2 is FYNNEI. The CDR3 totals 16 residues. Trimming took 6 bases from V and 0 from J; bases not matched to a gene: 7. The CDR3 region has the DNA TGTGCCAGCAGAGCTCTGGCGGGGGCGAACACCGGGGAGCTGTTTTTT. Its protein is CASRALAGANTGELFF.

This clonotype has ten or more counts. This chain uses TRBV7-6 with TRBJ1-1, with D perhaps matching TRBD1 (5 bases). The germline V gene has CDR1 SGHVS and CDR2 FNYEAQ. Trimming took off 0 bases at V and 1 base at J, with 9 bases between the two ends. The CDR3 is 15 residues long. The CDR3 coding sequence is TGTGCCAGCAGCTTAGCGGCAGGGCAGAACACTGAAGCTTTCTTT. It codes for CASSLAAGQNTEAFF.

In its sample, this clonotype was seen many times. The chain uses TRBV15 and TRBJ1-5, with D uncertain. V was trimmed by 1 base and J by 4 bases, leaving 2 bases between them. The CDR3 loop spans 12 amino acids. Germline V gives CDR1 LNHNV, CDR2 YYDKDF (reference sequence). CDR3: CATSRGNQPQHF. In DNA, the CDR3 is TGTGCCACCAGCAGAGGGAATCAGCCCCAGCATTTT.